Presented here are 21 T cell receptor beta chains from one specimen sequenced in a study. One entry per CDR3 protein, called by TCRdb with MiXCR from the RT-PCR reads. The repertoire holds about 680,000 distinct CDR3 sequences, with 14% as singletons. The specimen was memory CD4+ T cells from blood. The origin of the receptors is a female donor in good health, serving as a healthy control.

This clonotype came up a few times. The chain carries TRBV28 and TRBJ2-7; a weak D match, TRBD2 (6 bases). Deletions cut 4 bases from V and 3 bases from J, with 16 bases between. The germline V gene has CDR1 MDHEN and CDR2 SYDVKM. CDR3 length: 15 residues. DNA of the CDR3: TGTGCCAGCAGTTCGAGACTAGATGCCCGCTACGAGCAGTACTTC. Protein: CASSSRLDARYEQYF.

This clonotype was observed a handful of times. The chain is built from TRBV24-1 and TRBJ2-1; 14 nucleotides match TRBD2. The germline CDR1 and CDR2 sequences are KGHDR and SFDVKD. Losses at the gene ends were 3 bases for V and 4 bases for J; bases not matched to a gene: 7. This CDR3 spans 18 amino acids. The CDR3 coding sequence is TGTGCCACCAGTGATCCCAGGACTAGCGGGAGGAAATACAATGAGCAGTTCTTC. Amino acids: CATSDPRTSGRKYNEQFF.

This clonotype was observed many times. The chain recombines TRBV29-1 with TRBJ1-2; 11 bases agree with TRBD1. Germline V gene lookup returns CDR1 SQVTM and CDR2 ANQGSEA. The CDR3 runs to 13 residues. J lost 7 bases, V lost 6 bases, and 7 bases had no gene match. For the CDR3, the DNA is TGCAGCGTCGGACGGACAGGGGGCAGTGGCTACACCTTC. Translating gives CSVGRTGGSGYTF.

Only a few counts were recorded for this clonotype. The gene calls are TRBV12-3 or TRBV12-4 and TRBJ1-1, with no clear D. V was pared by 7 bases and J by 13 bases, with 19 bases between. CDR3 length: 12 residues. CDR3 DNA sequence: TGTGCCAGCACCCTTGGAGGGTCTAACGGTTTCTTT. Translated: CASTLGGSNGFF.

This clonotype was seen a single time. The chain recombines TRBV3-1 with TRBJ1-1, with D hard to call. The V gene lost 0 bases and the J gene lost 1 base, with 9 bases spanning the gap. This CDR3 has 15 amino acids. The V gene's germline CDR1 is LGHDT and CDR2 YNNKEL (reference sequence). CDR3 sequence reads: CASSQDWTSNTEAFF. In nucleotides, the CDR3 is TGTGCCAGCAGCCAAGATTGGACCTCGAACACTGAAGCTTTCTTT.

The chain joins TRBV6-5 to TRBJ1-4, with D perhaps matching TRBD1 (6 bases). CDR3 length: 14 amino acids. With 6 bases removed from V and 8 bases from J, the gap between germline ends came to 16 bases. Germline V CDR1 and CDR2: MNHEY, SVGAGI. The CDR3 DNA reads as TGTGCCAGCAGACTACAGGGAGGTGGCGAAAAACTGTTTTTT. It specifies CASRLQGGGEKLFF.

Note on this clonotype: One junction end does not reproduce the germline sequence, and a read error may be involved. The V and J genes are TRBV20-1 and TRBJ1-1, with 7 bases aligning to TRBD1. This CDR3 comprises 9 residues. CDR1 DFQATT and CDR2 SNEGSKA come from the germline V gene (reference sequence). CDR3 protein: CSGGGRVGF. CDR3 bases: TGCAGTGGAGGGGGCAGGGTCGGGTTT.

This clonotype appeared many times. V is TRBV5-1 and J is TRBJ2-3; 7 bases are a match to TRBD2. Looked up from germline, CDR1 is SGHRS and CDR2 is YFSETQ. This CDR3 is built from 16 residues. V shed 6 bases, J shed 0 bases, and the junction held 10 bases outside the gene matches. Here the CDR3 DNA reads TGCGCCAGCACCGCCGGAGGGAGGGGAAGCACAGATACGCAGTATTTT. Translated: CASTAGGRGSTDTQYF.

A word on this clonotype: At one end the junction does not follow the germline gene, possibly because of a read error. J is TRBJ2-5 and V is TRBV5-4; either TRBD1 or TRBD2 may fit D (7 bases each). The germline V gene encodes CDR1 SGHNT and CDR2 YYREEE (reference sequence). There are 16 residues in the CDR3. CDR3 in amino acids: CASSLVGAGQLETQYF. CDR3 DNA: TGTGCAAGCAGCTTGGTTGGAGCGGGACAGTTAGAGACCCAGTACTTC. The full variable domain, in which reference TRBV5-4 and TRBJ2-5 provide the parts outside the CDR3, is ETGVTQSPTHLIKTRGQQVTLRCSSQSGHNTVSWYQQALGQGPQFIFQYYREEENGRGNFPPRFSGLQFPNYSSELNVNALELDDSALYLCASSLVGAGQLETQYFGPGTRLLVL.

This clonotype was seen a handful of times. V and J are TRBV28 and TRBJ2-3; D is perhaps TRBD2 (5 bases). Trimming removed 10 bases at V and 3 bases at J, with 17 bases between. This CDR3 spans 14 amino acids. Germline lookup yields CDR1 MDHEN and CDR2 SYDVKM. Here the CDR3 reads CATLGSGPTDTQYF. CDR3 bases: TGTGCCACCCTAGGGAGCGGCCCAACAGATACGCAGTATTTT.

This chain joins TRBV19 and TRBJ1-5; 7 bases fit TRBD1. The CDR3 is made up of 14 amino acids. Germline CDR1 and CDR2: LNHDA and SQIVND (reference sequence). Unmatched junction bases numbered 4, after V lost 6 bases and J lost 2 bases. The CDR3 coding sequence is TGTGCCAGTAGAAACAGGGGAGGCAATCAGCCCCAGCATTTT. Amino acids: CASRNRGGNQPQHF.

The sample holds a few counts of this clonotype. DNA for the CDR3: TGTGCCAGCAGTTACATTTCGACAGCGAGTAACTATGGCTACACCTTC. Protein sequence: CASSYISTASNYGYTF. V gene TRBV6-5 combines with J gene TRBJ1-2; weak D call: TRBD1 (5 bases). V was cut by 2 bases and J by 1 base, with 14 bases left in between. CDR1 is MNHEY, CDR2 SVGAGI, per germline. This CDR3 region has 16 residues.

This chain connects TRBV25-1 to TRBJ1-4, with a tentative D call TRBD1 (5 bases). Trimming pared 1 base from V and 7 bases from J, leaving 13 bases between. The CDR3 is 15 residues long. Germline loops: CDR1 MGHDK, CDR2 SYGVNS. The CDR3 nucleotides read TGTGCCAGCAGTGAATCGGGGCGTCGGGGTGAAAAACTGTTTTTT. Protein: CASSESGRRGEKLFF.

This clonotype was seen many times. The V gene is TRBV6-2 or TRBV6-3, the J gene TRBJ2-1, with D possibly being TRBD2 (5 bases). The germline V and J ends were trimmed by 6 bases and 8 bases, with 11 bases remaining between them. This CDR3 is 12 amino acids long. Germline V gene lookup returns CDR1 MNHEY and CDR2 SVGEGT. The DNA of the CDR3 is TGTGCCAGCAGACTTACTAGGCATGAGCAGTTCTTC. It codes for CASRLTRHEQFF.

The chain recombines TRBV27 with TRBJ1-1; possibly TRBD1 for D (6 bases). V lost 5 bases and J 1 base, leaving 14 bases between the germline ends. The CDR3 contains 15 residues. Germline CDR1 reads MNHEY; CDR2 reads SMNVEV (reference sequence). The chain's CDR3 is CASSPRGGRNTEAFF. DNA for the CDR3: TGTGCCAGCAGTCCTCGTGGGGGCAGGAACACTGAAGCTTTCTTT.

The chain couples TRBV7-6 to TRBJ1-5, with D tentatively TRBD1 (5 bases). This CDR3 is built from 15 residues. V gave up 1 base and J gave up 6 bases, with 13 bases separating them. CDR1 is SGHVS and CDR2 is FNYEAQ in the germline V gene. Written as DNA, the CDR3 is TGTGCCAGCAGCTTAGGGGGGTCGGCGGGTCAGCCCCAGCATTTT. Protein sequence: CASSLGGSAGQPQHF.

This clonotype was recorded a few times. The gene calls are TRBV5-6 and TRBJ1-2; D not certain. The CDR3 consists of 15 residues. The V end was cut by 1 base, the J end by 4 bases, with 14 bases between. CDR1 and CDR2 from the germline V gene are SGHDT and YYEEEE. The CDR3 coding sequence is TGTGCCAGCAGCTTGTGGGGAGCCGGCTCCTATGGCTACACCTTC. Protein: CASSLWGAGSYGYTF.

The genes are TRBV7-2 and TRBJ2-6; 9 bases agree with TRBD1. The CDR3 is 17 residues long. Trimming at V came to 4 bases and at J to 1 base, leaving 5 bases not matched to a gene. In germline, CDR1 is SGHTA, CDR2 FQGNSA. The chain's CDR3 is CASSWGQGSSGANVLTF. CDR3 bases: TGTGCCAGCAGCTGGGGACAGGGTAGTTCTGGGGCCAACGTCCTGACTTTC. The full variable domain, rest sourced from reference TRBV7-2 and TRBJ2-6, is GAGVSQSPSNKVTEKGKDVELRCDPISGHTALYWYRQSLGQGLEFLIYFQGNSAPDKSGLPSDRFSAERTGGSVSTLTIQRTQQEDSAVYLCASSWGQGSSGANVLTFGAGSRLTVL.

The J gene is TRBJ2-7, the V gene TRBV19; possibly TRBD2 for D (5 bases). CDR1 and CDR2 (germline): LNHDA, SQIVND (reference sequence). This CDR3 region has 13 residues. The V gene lost 0 bases and the J gene lost 3 bases, with 6 bases spanning the gap. The CDR3 here is CASSIEGSYEQYF. CDR3 DNA sequence: TGTGCCAGTAGTATAGAAGGGAGCTACGAGCAGTACTTC.

The CDR3 region is CASSPAPRSSNYGYTF. CDR3 nucleotides: TGTGCCAGCAGCCCCGCCCCCCGGAGCTCTAACTATGGCTACACCTTC. The chain combines TRBV7-6 with TRBJ1-2; D is uncertain. CDR3 length: 16 residues. Germline V gene lookup returns CDR1 SGHVS and CDR2 FNYEAQ. Trimming removed 5 bases at V and 0 bases at J, with 16 bases between.

The chain combines TRBV9 with TRBJ2-1; tentatively, D is TRBD2 (6 bases). From germline, CDR1 is SGDLS and CDR2 YYNGEE. The CDR3 is made up of 15 amino acids. Trimming took off 4 bases at V and 5 bases at J, with 16 bases between the two ends. CDR3 region: CASSSRPGLNNEQFF. The CDR3, as DNA: TGTGCCAGCAGCTCCAGGCCGGGACTTAACAATGAGCAGTTCTTC.